The subject of this entry is one T cell receptor (beta chain). The target antigen is unknown. This entry belongs to a study of T cells in localized non-small cell lung cancer. Whole-study results and caveats: Adjacent uninvolved lung tissue had the highest T cell clonality, exceeding tumor.

TCRdb's copy holds only in-frame clones and misses some; the assay was immunoSEQ multiplex PCR. The table includes about 39,000 clones, around 75% detected once. The germline CDR1 and CDR2 sequences are LNHDA and SQIVND (reference sequence). The germline V and J ends were trimmed by 11 bases and 3 bases, with 11 bases remaining between them. The CDR3 runs 12 residues. The clonotype comes from a woman between 35 and 75 years old with stage II squamous cell lung carcinoma. The J gene is TRBJ2-1, the V gene TRBV19; a possible D gene is TRBD2 (5 bases). The sample consisted of PBMCs, taken before any cancer treatment. CDR3 coding DNA: TGTGCCGCGGGCCCGGGCTACAATGAGCAGTTCTTC. This encodes CAAGPGYNEQFF.